A selection of T cell receptor beta chains follows, all from one sample in a study of OX40 agonist ivuxolimab in advanced cancers. TCRdb's table, derived via immunoSEQ multiplex PCR, lists solely in-frame clones and lacks some. The data hold tens of thousands of clones, with 70% to 90% observed a single time. The starting material was CD4+ or CD8+ T cells sorted from blood, obtained in a trial of the OX40 agonist ivuxolimab. The receptors come from an adult with an advanced solid tumor such as melanoma, head and neck, liver or kidney cancer. Each CDR3 is given with its conserved first and last residue. Each record gives: J gene, V gene, clone size, D gene, CDR3 DNA, CDR3 protein. The D gene is left open where the match is weak. A clone size is listed for some rows: how often the clone was seen (once, few, many), or a class if it is expanded.

J: TRBJ1-5; V: TRBV6-5; size: NA; D: NA; DNA: TGTGCCAGCAGTTCGGGGATTCCTCCGAAGCCCCAGCATTTT; CDR3: CASSSGIPPKPQHF
J: TRBJ1-1; V: TRBV10-3; size: NA; D: NA; DNA: TGTGCCATCAGGCCTCTAAGCACCGGCATGAACACTGAAGCTTTCTTT; CDR3: CAIRPLSTGMNTEAFF
J: TRBJ1-6; V: TRBV7-2; size: NA; D: TRBD1; DNA: TGTGCCAGCAGCCCGGAGGGGGCAGCCAATTCACCCCTCCACTTT; CDR3: CASSPEGAANSPLHF
J: TRBJ2-3; V: TRBV18; size: NA; D: TRBD2; DNA: TGTGCCAGCTCACCACGTGAACTAGCGGATTCCAATACGCAGTATTTT; CDR3: CASSPRELADSNTQYF
J: TRBJ1-2; V: TRBV28; size: NA; D: NA; DNA: TGTGCCAGCAGTTTAAGGATGGGAGGCTATGGCTACACCTTC; CDR3: CASSLRMGGYGYTF
J: TRBJ1-4; V: TRBV6-6; size: NA; D: NA; DNA: TGTGCCAGCAGTGAGTTGGAGGATGAAAAACTGTTTTTT; CDR3: CASSELEDEKLFF
J: TRBJ1-1; V: TRBV11-2; size: NA; D: NA; DNA: TGTGCCAGCAGAATCCCGGGAGCCACCACTGAAGCTTTCTTT; CDR3: CASRIPGATTEAFF
J: TRBJ2-7; V: TRBV19; size: few; D: NA; DNA: TGTGCCAGTAAGGGGGGGACCTTTAGCCAGCAGTACTTC; CDR3: CASKGGTFSQQYF
J: TRBJ1-2; V: TRBV28; size: NA; D: NA; DNA: TGTGCCAGCAGTTTATCTTCCGGGGTGTTGGGGGGCTACACCTTC; CDR3: CASSLSSGVLGGYTF
J: TRBJ2-1; V: TRBV23-1; size: NA; D: TRBD1; DNA: TGCGCCAGCAGTCAAACGGGACAGGGAACTTACAATGAGCAGTTCTTC; CDR3: CASSQTGQGTYNEQFF
J: TRBJ2-5; V: TRBV29-1; size: NA; D: NA; DNA: TGCAGCGTGCCCGTGTTAGGACAGGAGACCCAGTACTTC; CDR3: CSVPVLGQETQYF
J: TRBJ2-1; V: TRBV7-2; size: NA; D: NA; DNA: TGTGCCAGCAGCTTAGTAGGGACAACCCAATTGGGGGTGGGGCAGTTCTTC; CDR3: CASSLVGTTQLGVGQFF
J: TRBJ2-3; V: TRBV6-6; size: NA; D: TRBD2; DNA: TGTGCCAGCAGTAGCGGGAGCAGGGTAGATACGCAGTATTTT; CDR3: CASSSGSRVDTQYF
J: TRBJ1-4; V: TRBV4-3; size: NA; D: TRBD1; DNA: TGCGCCAGCAGCACTACGACAGGGTCGAATGAAAAACTGTTTTTT; CDR3: CASSTTTGSNEKLFF
J: TRBJ1-3; V: TRBV5-1; size: NA; D: TRBD1; DNA: TGCGCCAGCAGCGGGACAGGTCCTCGGGGAAACACCATATATTTT; CDR3: CASSGTGPRGNTIYF
J: TRBJ2-3; V: TRBV4-1; size: NA; D: NA; DNA: TGCGCCAGCAGCGATCGGTTGGGTGGCACAGATACGCAGTATTTT; CDR3: CASSDRLGGTDTQYF
J: TRBJ1-6; V: TRBV6-6; size: once; D: NA; DNA: TGTGCCAGCAGTTCACAGGGAACATATAATTCACCCCTCCACTTT; CDR3: CASSSQGTYNSPLHF
J: TRBJ2-1; V: TRBV2; size: NA; D: TRBD2; DNA: TGTGCCAGCAGTGAACTTCCTAGCGGGAGATCTTACAATGAGCAGTTCTTC; CDR3: CASSELPSGRSYNEQFF
J: TRBJ2-1; V: TRBV5-1; size: once; D: TRBD2; DNA: TGCGCCAGCAGCCTCCGGGGGGAGACTTACAATGAGCAGTTCTTC; CDR3: CASSLRGETYNEQFF
J: TRBJ2-1; V: TRBV4-2; size: NA; D: TRBD2; DNA: TGTGCCAGCAGCCAGGCACGGACTAGCGGGGGATCCTACAATGAGCAGTTCTTC; CDR3: CASSQARTSGGSYNEQFF
J: TRBJ1-4; V: TRBV4-1; size: NA; D: NA; DNA: TGCGCCAGCAGCCGAACCTACACTTCAAACAGGGAAAAACTGTTTTTT; CDR3: CASSRTYTSNREKLFF
J: TRBJ1-2; V: TRBV5-1; size: once; D: NA; DNA: TGCGCCAGCAGCTTGGAGCGGGGCTACTATGGCTACACCTTC; CDR3: CASSLERGYYGYTF
J: TRBJ2-1; V: TRBV28; size: NA; D: TRBD1; DNA: TGTGCCAGCAGTTTTCCCTCAAACGGACAGGGGGCTGGGCGGGAGTGGAATGAGCAGTTCTTC; CDR3: CASSFPSNGQGAGREWNEQFF
J: TRBJ1-1; V: TRBV18; size: few; D: NA; DNA: TGTGCCAGCTCACCAGGGAACACTGAAGCTTTCTTT; CDR3: CASSPGNTEAFF
J: TRBJ1-5; V: TRBV6-1; size: NA; D: NA; DNA: TGTGCCAGCAGTGACATTCTCAATCAGCCCCAGCATTTT; CDR3: CASSDILNQPQHF